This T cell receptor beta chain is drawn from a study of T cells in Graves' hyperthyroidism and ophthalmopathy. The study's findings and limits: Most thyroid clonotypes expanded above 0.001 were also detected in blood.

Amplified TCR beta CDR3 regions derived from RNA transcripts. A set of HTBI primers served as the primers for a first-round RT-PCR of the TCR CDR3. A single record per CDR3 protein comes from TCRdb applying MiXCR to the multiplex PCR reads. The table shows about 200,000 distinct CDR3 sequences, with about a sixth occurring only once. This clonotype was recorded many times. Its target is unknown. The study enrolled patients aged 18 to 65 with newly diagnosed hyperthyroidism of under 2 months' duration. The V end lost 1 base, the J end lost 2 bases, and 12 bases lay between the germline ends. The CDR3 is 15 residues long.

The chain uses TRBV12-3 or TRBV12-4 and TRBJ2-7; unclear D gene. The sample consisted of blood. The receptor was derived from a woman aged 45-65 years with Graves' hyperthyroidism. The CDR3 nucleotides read TGTGCCAGCAGTTTAGGCCCCGGGCAGACCTACGAGCAGTACTTC. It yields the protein CASSLGPGQTYEQYF.